The 21 T cell receptor beta chains given below trace back to one sample, sequenced in a study of T cells after yellow fever vaccination. TCRdb itself ran the 5' RACE reads through MiXCR, one entry per CDR3 protein. The repertoire includes hundreds of thousands of distinct CDR3 sequences, approximately 16% of them detected once, and 17% sits in the top ten. Here the sequenced sample was PBMCs, taken about 5 days after the first yellow fever vaccination. The source is a man between 18 and 29 years old who received the YFV17D yellow fever vaccine.

The V gene is TRBV30, the J gene TRBJ2-3; D possibly uses TRBD1 or TRBD2 (5 bases each). Trimming cost V 0 bases and J 4 bases, with 5 bases left between them. The CDR3 has 12 amino acids. The germline CDR1 and CDR2 sequences are GTSNPN and SVGIG (reference sequence). Here the CDR3 reads CAWSVGADTQYF. CDR3 coding DNA: TGTGCCTGGAGTGTGGGGGCAGATACGCAGTATTTT. Full variable domain (rest looked up from reference TRBV30 and TRBJ2-3): SQTIHQWPATLVQPVGSPLSLECTVEGTSNPNLYWYRQAAGRGLQLLFYSVGIGQISSEVPQNLSASRPQDRQFILSSKKLLLSDSGFYLCAWSVGADTQYFGPGTRLTVL.

This clonotype was observed many times. The rearrangement links TRBV5-1 to TRBJ1-6; TRBD1 is a possible D gene (6 bases). This CDR3 comprises 15 residues. Germline-derived CDR1 and CDR2 are SGHRS and YFSETQ. The ends were cut back, 0 bases at V and 7 bases at J, with 11 bases in the middle. CDR3 loop: CASSLGPGENSPLHF. The CDR3 nucleotides read TGCGCCAGCAGCTTGGGACCAGGGGAAAATTCACCCCTCCACTTT.

This clonotype has a count of ten or more. J is TRBJ1-6 and V is TRBV4-3; D gene uncertain. CDR3 size: 13 residues. V was pared by 0 bases and J by 14 bases, with 11 bases between. Germline CDR1 and CDR2: LGHNA and YSLEER. The CDR3 DNA sequence: TGCGCCAGCAGCCAAGAAAGAAGGTCCTCCCTCCACTTT. Translating gives CASSQERRSSLHF.

This clonotype was counted many times. A junction boundary mismatches the germline segment, possibly from a read error. The V gene is TRBV5-1, the J gene TRBJ2-6; no reliable D call. The CDR3 covers 15 residues. CDR1 and CDR2 (germline): SGHRS, YFSETQ. The CDR3 coding sequence is TGTGCCAGCAGCCTTGATGGGGCTGGGGCCAACGTCCTGACTTTC. Translation: CASSLDGAGANVLTF.

The rearrangement joins TRBV12-3 or TRBV12-4 to TRBJ1-1; D unclear. The ends were cut back, 2 bases at V and 8 bases at J, with 15 bases in the middle. The CDR3 is 14 amino acids. The CDR3 protein is CASSLSSTPIEAFF. As DNA, the CDR3 is TGTGCCAGCAGTTTATCCAGCACACCTATAGAAGCTTTCTTT.

This clonotype was found a few times. The rearrangement joins TRBV29-1 to TRBJ2-5, with D unresolved. This CDR3 has 12 residues. The V gene's germline CDR1 is SQVTM and CDR2 ANQGSEA. Trimming pared 7 bases from V and 7 bases from J, leaving 16 bases between. The CDR3 region is CSAEHYAATQYF. CDR3 DNA sequence: TGCAGCGCCGAGCACTACGCGGCGACCCAGTACTTC.

This clonotype came up a few times. The chain uses TRBV9 and TRBJ1-5; maybe TRBD1 (5 bases). The CDR3 extends over 14 amino acids. The germline V and J ends were trimmed by 4 bases and 8 bases, with 16 bases remaining between them. Germline V gene data show CDR1 as SGDLS and CDR2 as YYNGEE. The CDR3 DNA is TGTGCCAGCAGCCCCAGTGGGGGAAGGGAGCCCCAGCATTTT. It codes for CASSPSGGREPQHF.

The chain combines TRBV9 with TRBJ1-5; weak D call: TRBD1 (6 bases). Trimming pared 0 bases from V and 6 bases from J, leaving 10 bases between. This CDR3 is 14 amino acids long. Germline CDR1 SGDLS, CDR2 YYNGEE. CDR3 bases: TGTGCCAGCAGCGTAGAAGGGGGAGCTCAGCCCCAGCATTTT. Amino acids: CASSVEGGAQPQHF.

This clonotype showed up just a few times. This chain joins TRBV3-1 and TRBJ2-6, with D unclear. Germline V gene data show CDR1 as LGHDT and CDR2 as YNNKEL (reference sequence). This CDR3 comprises 21 residues. The V end was cut by 0 bases, the J end by 5 bases, with 26 bases between. CDR3 loop: CASSQDLRTSPFLGRANVLTF. In DNA, the CDR3 is TGTGCCAGCAGCCAAGATCTCAGGACCAGTCCTTTCCTGGGTCGGGCCAACGTCCTGACTTTC.

CDR3 coding DNA: TGTGCCAGCAGCTCGGATGCCCACGGCGAGCAGTACTTC. Amino acid sequence: CASSSDAHGEQYF. The V and J genes are TRBV7-6 and TRBJ2-7; D uncertain. The CDR3 is 13 residues long. V lost 4 bases to trimming and J lost 6 bases, with 13 bases between them. CDR1 is SGHVS and CDR2 is FNYEAQ in the germline V gene.

The chain couples TRBV11-2 to TRBJ2-5; the match to TRBD2 covers 13 bases. The germline CDR1 and CDR2 sequences are SGHAT and FQNNGV. V lost 1 base and J lost 5; bases outside the gene matches: 10. The CDR3 length is 18 residues. CDR3 protein: CASSLGLAGGHLAETQYF. CDR3 coding DNA: TGTGCCAGCAGCTTAGGACTAGCGGGGGGCCACCTGGCGGAGACCCAGTACTTC.

V and J are TRBV30 and TRBJ2-7; D is possibly TRBD1 (6 bases). The germline V gene has CDR1 GTSNPN and CDR2 SVGIG (reference sequence). The V end lost 1 base, the J end lost 7 bases, and 14 bases lay between the germline ends. There are 13 residues in the CDR3. Here the CDR3 DNA reads TGTGCCTGGAGTGCCAGGGGTTTAGGGGAGCAGTACTTC. Its protein is CAWSARGLGEQYF.

Remarks on this clonotype: The CDR3 does not end in the conserved phenylalanine or tryptophan, so this is likely a read error. The V call is TRBV12-5, the J call TRBJ2-3; a possible D gene is TRBD1 (6 bases). CDR1 LGHNT and CDR2 FRNRAP come from the germline V gene. V shed 7 bases and J shed 0 bases, with 14 bases lying between them. CDR3 length: 15 amino acids. DNA of the CDR3: TGTGCTAGTGCCAGGGGTAGCCTAAGCACAGATACGCAGTATTCT. Amino acids: CASARGSLSTDTQYS.

This clonotype was counted ten times or more. The rearrangement joins TRBV7-2 to TRBJ1-6; TRBD1 matches 7 bases. CDR1 is SGHTA, CDR2 FQGNSA, per germline. The CDR3 sequence is 16 residues long. Unmatched junction bases numbered 9, after V lost 4 bases and J lost 6 bases. The CDR3 nucleotides read TGTGCCAGCAGCTCAAGACAGGGAACCGCTAATTCACCCCTCCACTTT. Translating it yields CASSSRQGTANSPLHF.

This chain uses TRBV18 with TRBJ1-2; D unclear. The CDR3 totals 15 residues. V lost 2 bases and J 8 bases, leaving 18 bases between the germline ends. CDR1 and CDR2 from the germline V gene are KGHSH and LQKENI. The CDR3 DNA sequence: TGTGCCAGCTCACCAGACTCCGGGCCTTATAGGGGCTACACCTTC. This encodes CASSPDSGPYRGYTF.

This clonotype was counted between two and nine times. The chain carries TRBV27 and TRBJ2-1; the D gene could be TRBD1 or TRBD2 (5 bases each). The CDR3 covers 16 residues. CDR1 is MNHEY, CDR2 SMNVEV, per germline (reference sequence). The V end was cut by 3 bases, the J end by 8 bases, with 20 bases between. The CDR3 coding sequence is TGTGCCAGCAGTTTTCAGGGACCCCCGAGGGGAGATGAGCAGTTCTTC. Protein: CASSFQGPPRGDEQFF.

This chain joins TRBV7-9 and TRBJ1-5; D call uncertain. With 11 bases removed from V and 0 bases from J, the gap between germline ends came to 14 bases. The CDR3 is made up of 14 amino acids. Germline CDR1 is SEHNR and CDR2 is FQNEAQ (reference sequence). CDR3 coding DNA: TGTGCCTGCTCCGGGGAATATAGCAATCAGCCCCAGCATTTT. Translating it yields CACSGEYSNQPQHF.

J is TRBJ2-2 and V is TRBV5-4; D uncertain. Trimming removed 5 bases at V and 3 bases at J, with 11 bases between. This CDR3 is built from 14 residues. The germline gives CDR1 SGHNT, CDR2 YYREEE (reference sequence). CDR3 residues: CASRRTVDTGELFF. The CDR3 bases are TGTGCCAGCAGACGGACGGTGGACACCGGGGAGCTGTTTTTT.

The rearrangement links TRBV9 to TRBJ2-7; unclear D gene. From germline, CDR1 is SGDLS and CDR2 YYNGEE. The germline V and J ends were trimmed by 0 bases and 4 bases, with 11 bases remaining between them. The CDR3 runs 14 residues. The CDR3 DNA sequence: TGTGCCAGCAGCGTAGGGGCACCGATGTACGAGCAGTACTTC. Amino acids: CASSVGAPMYEQYF.

This clonotype was counted a few times. V gene TRBV4-1 combines with J gene TRBJ2-1; 11 bases are a match to TRBD2. Germline lookup yields CDR1 MGHRA and CDR2 YSYEKL. V trimming: 5 bases; J trimming: 6 bases; junction bases outside the gene matches: 6. The CDR3 consists of 15 residues. The chain's CDR3 is CASSFLTSGGNEQFF. Here the CDR3 DNA reads TGCGCCAGCAGCTTCCTTACTAGCGGGGGCAATGAGCAGTTCTTC.

This clonotype has just a few counts. The V gene is TRBV18, the J gene TRBJ2-3, with a weak D call TRBD2 (7 bases). The CDR3 has 16 residues. Germline CDR1 and CDR2: KGHSH and LQKENI. Trimming left V 5 bases short and J 1 base short, with 16 bases between. The CDR3 loop is CASSSMAGARTDTQYF. Written as DNA, the CDR3 is TGTGCCAGCTCATCAATGGCGGGGGCCCGCACAGATACGCAGTATTTT.